This paragraph reports one T cell receptor (beta chain). The CDR3 runs to 18 residues. Germline lookup yields CDR1 SGHAT and CDR2 FQNNGV. The germline V and J ends were trimmed by 0 bases and 4 bases, with 21 bases remaining between them. Each CDR3 protein gets one entry after TCRdb re-called the reads with MiXCR. The sample contains around 50,000 distinct CDR3 sequences, under 8.5% of which appear only once. This entry is derived from a study of patients with pleural tuberculosis. V gene TRBV11-2 combines with J gene TRBJ1-1; TRBD1 might be the D (6 bases). The TCR originated in a human donor with pleural tuberculosis. CDR3 in amino acids: CASSLDWQGFETSTEAFF. The CDR3 DNA reads as TGTGCCAGCAGCTTAGATTGGCAGGGGTTTGAAACTAGCACTGAAGCTTTCTTT.